Below, 23 T cell receptor beta chains from the same sample are listed, as sequenced in a study of brain T cells in children with intractable seizures. Noted time point: blood from clinic visit 5 months post-surgery; TSC patient then seizure free. This table comes from immunoSEQ multiplex PCR, and its TCRdb copy is limited to in-frame clones, with some not included. The repertoire holds a few hundred thousand clones, with 93% as singletons. Here the sequenced sample was peripheral blood, taken less than 6 months after surgery. Receptors originate from a boy in the first two years of life with tuberous sclerosis and intractable seizures.

This chain uses TRBV6-5 with TRBJ2-7; a possible D gene is TRBD2 (6 bases). Looked up from germline, CDR1 is MNHEY and CDR2 is SVGAGI. The CDR3 loop spans 14 amino acids. The V end was cut by 2 bases, the J end by 4 bases, with 12 bases between. This CDR3 is CASSYGGILYEQYF. The CDR3 bases are TGTGCCAGCAGTTACGGCGGGATTTTATACGAGCAGTACTTC.

This clone has just one count. The V gene is TRBV6-6, the J gene TRBJ2-5; perhaps TRBD2 as D (6 bases). Germline-derived CDR1 and CDR2 are MNHNY and SVGAGI (reference sequence). V lost 6 bases and J 4 bases, leaving 18 bases between the germline ends. This CDR3 region has 15 residues. CDR3 protein: CASSPTRVGGETQYF. As DNA, the CDR3 is TGTGCCAGCAGCCCGACTAGGGTCGGGGGAGAGACCCAGTACTTC.

V usage is TRBV7-9 and J usage is TRBJ2-3, with D tentatively TRBD1 or TRBD2 (5 bases each). The CDR3 covers 18 residues. CDR1 and CDR2 from the germline V gene are SEHNR and FQNEAQ (reference sequence). V gave up 10 bases and J gave up 1 base, with 27 bases separating them. CDR3 amino acids: CATTASGEGVEGTDTQYF. The CDR3 DNA sequence: TGTGCCACGACAGCGAGCGGAGAGGGTGTCGAGGGCACAGATACGCAGTATTTT.

The J gene is TRBJ2-5, the V gene TRBV5-1; TRBD2 aligns across 9 bases. CDR3 length: 14 amino acids. The V and J ends lost 5 bases and 1 base, in that order; junction bases with no gene match: 3. Germline-derived CDR1 and CDR2 are SGHRS and YFSETQ. CDR3 DNA: TGCGCCAGCAGGGTAGCGGGGGTCCAAGAGACCCAGTACTTC. Its translation: CASRVAGVQETQYF.

The CDR3 region has the DNA TGTGCCAGCAGTTTCCCAGCGACCGGGACCCAGTACTTC. This sequence encodes CASSFPATGTQYF. This chain joins TRBV6-2 or TRBV6-3 and TRBJ2-5; D gene uncertain. From germline, CDR1 is MNHEY and CDR2 SVGEGT. The V gene lost 4 bases and the J gene lost 7 bases, with 13 bases spanning the gap. The CDR3 sequence is 13 residues long.

The chain is built from TRBV19 and TRBJ1-5, with D perhaps TRBD1 (5 bases). The germline gives CDR1 LNHDA, CDR2 SQIVND (reference sequence). The CDR3 extends over 12 amino acids. CDR3: CATGDGNQPQHF. CDR3 sequence (DNA): TGTGCGACGGGGGATGGCAATCAGCCCCAGCATTTT. Combining the CDR3 with reference TRBV19 and TRBJ1-5 gives the whole variable domain DGGITQSPKYLFRKEGQNVTLSCEQNLNHDAMYWYRQDPGQGLRLIYYSQIVNDFQKGDIAEGYSVSREKKESFPLTVTSAQKNPTAFYLCATGDGNQPQHFGDGTRLSIL.

The genes are TRBV19 and TRBJ1-3; D unclear. V was cut by 4 bases and J by 0 bases, with 16 bases left in between. The CDR3 is 17 amino acids. Germline lookup yields CDR1 LNHDA and CDR2 SQIVND (reference sequence). The DNA of the CDR3 is TGTGCCAGTAGTAAAACAAGTGGGATGAGCTCTGGAAACACCATATATTTT. Translated: CASSKTSGMSSGNTIYF.

In its sample, this clone was seen a few times. The chain links TRBV3-1 (or the pseudogene TRBV3-2) to TRBJ1-1, with 11 bases identical to TRBD1. Germline CDR1 LGHDT, CDR2 YNNKEL (reference sequence). The CDR3 extends over 14 amino acids. The J segment lost 7 bases and the V segment lost 4 bases, leaving 5 bases of the junction unmatched. As DNA, the CDR3 is TGTGCCAGCAGCCGAGGGACAGGGGGAAGTGAAGCTTTCTTT. Translating gives CASSRGTGGSEAFF.

DNA of the CDR3: TGCAGCGTTGATTCCGGGGCCACTGAAGCTTTCTTT. This translates into CSVDSGATEAFF. This chain joins TRBV29-1 and TRBJ1-1; TRBD1 might be the D (5 bases). The CDR3 covers 12 residues. Germline CDR1 SQVTM, CDR2 ANQGSEA. Between the trimmed V and J ends, which lost 3 bases and 4 bases, there was a span of 9 bases. Supplemented by reference TRBV29-1 and TRBJ1-1, the full variable domain reads SAVISQKPSRDICQRGTSLTIQCQVDSQVTMMFWYRQQPGQSLTLIATANQGSEATYESGFVIDKFPISRPNLTFSTLTVSNMSPEDSSIYLCSVDSGATEAFFGQGTRLTVV.

This clone appeared once. V is TRBV11-3 and J is TRBJ2-5, with D possibly being TRBD2 (5 bases). The CDR3 sequence is 12 residues long. In germline, CDR1 is SGHNT, CDR2 YENEEA. The ends were cut back, 2 bases at V and 5 bases at J, with 6 bases in the middle. The DNA of the CDR3 is TGTGCCAGCAGCTTACCGGGGGAGACCCAGTACTTC. It yields the protein CASSLPGETQYF.

The chain joins TRBV7-9 to TRBJ1-2, with D perhaps TRBD1 (6 bases). Deletions cut 4 bases from V and 3 bases from J, with 12 bases between. Per germline, CDR1 SEHNR and CDR2 FQNEAQ (reference sequence). The CDR3 contains 14 residues. The CDR3 spells CASSSAGQYYGYTF. The CDR3 DNA sequence: TGTGCCAGCAGCTCCGCTGGACAGTACTATGGCTACACCTTC.

V is TRBV24-1 and J is TRBJ2-1; the D gene is possibly TRBD2 (6 bases). Germline values: CDR1 KGHDR, CDR2 SFDVKD. Between the trimmed V and J ends, which lost 0 bases and 8 bases, there was a span of 13 bases. This CDR3 is 15 amino acids long. CDR3 coding DNA: TGTGCCACCAGTGATTTGGTGACTAGTCGGGATGAGCAGTTCTTC. Translated: CATSDLVTSRDEQFF.

The chain joins TRBV4-1 to TRBJ2-1; 9 bases are shared with TRBD2. CDR3 length: 19 amino acids. From germline, CDR1 is MGHRA and CDR2 YSYEKL. V lost 0 bases, J lost 0 bases, and 9 bases stayed unmatched. The CDR3 sequence is CASSQESLAGPSSYNEQFF. The CDR3 DNA reads TGCGCCAGCAGCCAAGAGTCTCTAGCGGGGCCGAGCTCCTACAATGAGCAGTTCTTC.

The J gene is TRBJ1-2, the V gene TRBV4-1; D is undetermined. Trimming removed 4 bases from V and 2 bases from J, with 17 bases in between. Germline V CDR1 and CDR2: MGHRA, YSYEKL. This CDR3 is 16 amino acids long. CDR3 residues: CASSPPLGDTNYGYTF. DNA of the CDR3: TGCGCCAGCAGCCCCCCCCTCGGGGATACCAACTATGGCTACACCTTC.

This clone was detected only once. This chain uses TRBV2 with TRBJ1-2, with unresolved D. The germline V gene has CDR1 SNHLY and CDR2 FYNNEI. V lost 0 bases and J lost 5, with 7 bases in between. The CDR3 runs 13 residues. CDR3 in amino acids: CASSEAHGYGYTF. DNA for the CDR3: TGTGCCAGCAGTGAAGCTCACGGGTATGGCTACACCTTC.

V is TRBV12-3 or TRBV12-4 and J is TRBJ1-3, with D uncertain. Trimming took 5 bases from V and 5 from J, leaving 10 bases between them. The CDR3 spans 13 residues. The CDR3 nucleotides read TGTGCCAGCAGTCCCCAGGTCAGAAACACCATATATTTT. This codes for CASSPQVRNTIYF.

V usage is TRBV7-9 and J usage is TRBJ2-3; 9 nucleotides match TRBD2. CDR1 and CDR2 (germline): SEHNR, FQNEAQ (reference sequence). J gave up 0 bases and V 2 bases, and 9 bases lay outside the gene matches. The CDR3 has 18 amino acids. The CDR3 region is CASSLSRLAGPSTDTQYF. The CDR3 DNA reads as TGTGCCAGCAGCTTATCCCGGCTAGCGGGACCTAGCACAGATACGCAGTATTTT.

This clone was observed a single time. The rearrangement joins TRBV5-1 to TRBJ2-5; 7 nucleotides align to TRBD2. This CDR3 is built from 14 residues. Germline CDR1 and CDR2: SGHRS and YFSETQ. J lost 2 bases, V lost 1 base, and 2 bases had no gene match. The CDR3 region has the DNA TGCGCCAGCAGCTTGTCAGCGGGACAAGAGACCCAGTACTTC. Translating gives CASSLSAGQETQYF.

V usage is TRBV9 and J usage is TRBJ2-1; a weak D match, TRBD1 (6 bases). The V and J ends lost 5 bases and 0 bases respectively, with 12 bases between them. The CDR3 is 15 residues long. Germline CDR1 reads SGDLS; CDR2 reads YYNGEE. The chain's CDR3 is CASSLTGSSYNEQFF. CDR3 nucleotide sequence: TGTGCCAGCAGTCTTACAGGGAGCTCCTACAATGAGCAGTTCTTC.

The CDR3 spells CASKAPGGEAFF. CDR3 DNA sequence: TGTGCCAGTAAGGCCCCAGGTGGTGAAGCTTTCTTT. The chain combines TRBV19 with TRBJ1-1, with D unresolved. This CDR3 contains 12 residues. The germline V gene has CDR1 LNHDA and CDR2 SQIVND (reference sequence). V lost 7 bases and J lost 7, with 13 bases in between.

This chain joins TRBV29-1 and TRBJ1-2; D is perhaps TRBD1 (5 bases). V was shortened by 4 bases and J by 4 bases, with 10 bases between the two germline ends. Germline lookup yields CDR1 SQVTM and CDR2 ANQGSEA. The CDR3 is 12 amino acids. The CDR3 nucleotides are TGCAGCGTTGTAGGGACCCTCTATGGCTACACCTTC. Encoded protein: CSVVGTLYGYTF.

This chain joins TRBV24-1 and TRBJ2-6; 10 bases map to TRBD1. The trim removed 5 bases at V and 0 bases at J, leaving 6 bases unmatched. The CDR3 totals 18 residues. CDR1 KGHDR and CDR2 SFDVKD come from the germline V gene. Here the CDR3 reads CATSGTGQGRSGANVLTF. The CDR3 DNA is TGTGCCACCAGTGGAACGGGACAGGGGCGCTCTGGGGCCAACGTCCTGACTTTC.

V and J are TRBV7-2 and TRBJ1-3; the D gene is possibly TRBD1 (5 bases). The germline CDR1 and CDR2 sequences are SGHTA and FQGNSA. There are 13 residues in the CDR3. Trimming stripped 5 bases from V and 7 bases from J, with 12 bases between. In DNA form, the CDR3 reads TGTGCCAGCAGCCCGGGGGTAATCAACACCATATATTTT. It codes for CASSPGVINTIYF.